This TCR beta chain is from a study of blood T cells in healthy people across ages (dated by TCRdb to 2013 to 2016). At the level of the whole study: In model experiments, template switching captured about one uniquely barcoded TCR beta cDNA molecule for every two T cells. To track age-related changes in TCR beta repertoire diversity, the study relied on deep sequencing normalized with unique cDNA molecular identifiers. Donors were grouped into four age groups: young (average 16 years), middle-aged (over 35), aged (62) and long-lived (less than 85). Using the same blood draw, the study looked at two additional independent replicas of 1 million unique cDNA reads for two donors, one aged 18 to 30 and the other aged 80 or older. The investigation overall reported the following: Compared with the aged group, the long-lived group had more naive CD4+ T cells, fewer expanded clones and increased TCR diversity, a pattern suggesting age selection. Because donor CMV infection status was unknown, age-related changes in expanded clonotypes were potentially confounded. A strong correlation was found between observed TCR beta diversity and the percentage of naive T cells measured by flow cytometry. Total diversity estimates from one million sequenced T cells were considered lower bounds and underestimates. Observed TCR beta diversity per million T cells fell roughly linearly with age, and a significant reduction was already apparent by age around 40. Bulk unsorted PBMC profiling prevented conclusive comparison of naive and antigen-experienced compartments.

The library was prepared using 5' RACE. This sample was sequenced with an Illumina HiSeq 2500. A second roughly 6 to 11 cycle PCR used a sample-barcoded 5' primer and a J-beta primer mix. A template-switch 5' adaptor carrying 12 random nucleotides introduced a unique molecular identifier onto each TCR beta cDNA molecule. At least 2.5 million CDR3-containing paired-end reads were obtained from each sample. The Mint cDNA synthesis kit, primed by a TRBC-specific oligonucleotide, was used to synthesize first-strand cDNA from all RNA. Following uracil-DNA glycosylase treatment, a first 18-cycle PCR with universal primers M1SS and BC2_uni_R was performed on all cDNA. The published analysis was carried out like this. For normalization, 1 million high-quality reads were randomly selected from each sample, with every read carrying a distinct molecular identifier. Instead of being binned into consensus sequences, reads that shared molecular identifiers were thrown out. CDR3 identification, clonotype clustering and error correction used MiTCR with a Q25 quality threshold and the strictest error-elimination algorithm. A nonparametric unseen species model with Euler transformation was used to estimate a lower bound on total TCR beta diversity. TCRdb redid the processing of the public reads, applying fastp at Q25 and MiXCR, and retained in-frame beta chains. Entries that share a CDR3 protein sequence are merged under the most common genes and DNA. The V and J calls reflect TCRdb's pipeline rather than the authors' work. The table for this sample lists roughly 800,000 distinct CDR3 sequences; approximately 25% of them were counted only once. The top ten clonotypes cover more than 3% of the sample.

Clipping removes 4 bases from V and 1 base from J, with 2 as the unmatched junction base count. The germline V gene gives CDR1 as SGHTA and CDR2 as FQGTGA. Spanning cysteine to phenylalanine, the CDR3 consists of 14 amino acids. The DNA shown is the 42-base CDR3, in frame from base 1. Of note for this clonotype: What this receptor recognizes is not known. Base qualities are not provided; no much larger clone lies one nucleotide away.

The roughly 39 donors, aged about 6 to 95 years, were systemically healthy Caucasian individuals from Russia. Approximately 9.3 milliliters of peripheral blood were collected from each donor into EDTA-treated Vacutainer tubes. Ficoll-Paque density-gradient centrifugation was used to isolate PBMCs, with at least 6.5 million per sample. Trizol reagent was used to extract total RNA from PBMCs, with at least 6 micrograms per sample. For every donor, an aliquot of PBMCs went through flow cytometry to measure the percentages of naive CD45RAhigh/CD27high T cells. The sample was also reused in another study, on T cells of mothers and their children. Taken from the second paper: Donors were nine systemically healthy Caucasian individuals: three mothers and their six children. cDNA synthesis consumed the entire amount of extracted RNA, loaded at about 1.6 ug RNA in each 15 ul reaction. Sample barcodes and 2-4 random nucleotides were added via the M1S primer in the second PCR. Over 9.5 million TCR beta CDR3 reads were obtained for each mother, and some 3.1 million reads were obtained for each child. TCR recombination output is similarly shaped by thymic selection in related and unrelated pairs, with a minor effect exerted by inherited differences. Normalized repertoire overlap was always found to be slightly, but never significantly, higher in related mother-child pairs than in unrelated mother-child pairs. No persistent microchimeric T cell clones were detected, at a sensitivity of roughly 100 clones per million clonotypes. Deep NGS was used in the study to compare the TCR beta repertoires of mothers and children and to look for features that separate related mother-child pairs from unrelated individuals. The mean age was about 37 +/- 4 years for the mothers and approximately 11 +/- 4 years for the children. Libraries were sequenced on Illumina HiSeq 2000 with 100+100 nt paired-end reads after adapter ligation with NEBNext reagents. To prevent cross-contamination, the mother and child libraries were prepared one month apart and sequenced in separate runs. For each donor, somewhere between about 500,000 and 2,300,000 distinct TCR beta clonotypes were identified. Naive TCR beta clonotypes were estimated from low-frequency clonotypes matched to each donor's FACS-determined naive share, without sorting.

Recombination linked TRBV7-3 to TRBJ1-1; 8 of the junction bases match TRBD1. This sequence was found in a boy between 5 and 17 years old in good health. Sequenced sample: blood. DNA sequence: TGTGCCAGCAGCTCTCAGGGGGCGAACACTGAAGCTTTCTTT. This translates into CASSSQGANTEAFF.